These 2 T cell receptor beta chains were sequenced from one sample in a study of CD8 T cells in Susac syndrome. Random hexamers were used to reverse transcribe the RNA input (about 0.5 to 1 ug). TCRdb reanalysed the immunoSEQ multiplex PCR reads using MiXCR and keeps one entry per CDR3 protein. The profile covers roughly 180,000 distinct CDR3 sequences, with approximately 94% appearing a single time and about 0.1% taken by the ten largest. The sequencing input was CD4+ T cells from PBMCs. These receptors were obtained from a human donor in good health.

Details on this clonotype: A read error may produce the germline difference seen at one junction end. V usage is TRBV30 and J usage is TRBJ2-7; D uncertain. Germline CDR1 reads GTSNPN; CDR2 reads SVGIG (reference sequence). The CDR3 consists of 13 residues. The CDR3 region has the DNA TGTGCCTGGAGTGTGACCGGTGTCTACGGGCAGTACTTC. Amino acid sequence: CAWSVTGVYGQYF.

The V call is TRBV7-2, the J call TRBJ2-5, with a possible D match to TRBD2 (7 bases). The CDR3 has 14 amino acids. In germline, CDR1 is SGHTA, CDR2 FQGNSA. Trimming took 5 bases from V and 7 from J, leaving 17 bases between them. Written as DNA, the CDR3 is TGTGCCAGCAGCACTATGGGGGGGCCAGCGACCCAGTACTTC. It translates to CASSTMGGPATQYF.